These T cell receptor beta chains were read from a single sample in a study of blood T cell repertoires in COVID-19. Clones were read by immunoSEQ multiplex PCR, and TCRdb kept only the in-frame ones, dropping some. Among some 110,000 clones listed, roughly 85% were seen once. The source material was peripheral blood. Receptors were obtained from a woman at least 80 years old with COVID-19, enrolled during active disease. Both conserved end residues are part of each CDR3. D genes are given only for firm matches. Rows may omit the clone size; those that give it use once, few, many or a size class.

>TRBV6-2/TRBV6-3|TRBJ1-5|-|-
TGTGCCAGCAGTTACTCGATGGGGGCCTATAGCAATCAGCCCCAGCATTTT
CASSYSMGAYSNQPQHF
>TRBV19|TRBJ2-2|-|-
TGTGCCAGTAGTCCCATTGGGCAGGGCACCGGGGAGCTGTTTTTT
CASSPIGQGTGELFF
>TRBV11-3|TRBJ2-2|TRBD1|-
TGTGCCAGCAGCTTAGGAGGGGGCGAGGACGGGGAGCTGTTTTTT
CASSLGGGEDGELFF
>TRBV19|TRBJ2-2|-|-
TGTGCCAGTAGTCACAGGGAGGGCACCGGGGAGCTGTTTTTT
CASSHREGTGELFF
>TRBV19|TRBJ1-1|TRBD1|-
TGTGCCAGTAGTACAACGACAGGGATGAACACTGAAGCTTTCTTT
CASSTTTGMNTEAFF
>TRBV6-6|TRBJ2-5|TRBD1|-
TGTGCCAGCAGTAGGGGACAGAACCAAGAGACCCAGTACTTC
CASSRGQNQETQYF
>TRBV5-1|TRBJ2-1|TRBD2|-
TGCGCCAGCAGCTTTACTAGCGGGAGGTACAATGAGCAGTTCTTC
CASSFTSGRYNEQFF
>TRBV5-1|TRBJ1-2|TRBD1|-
TGCGCCAGCAGCGATGGACAGGGGAACTATGGCTACACCTTC
CASSDGQGNYGYTF
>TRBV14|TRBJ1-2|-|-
TGTGCCAGCAGCCCGTCGACGAGGGCCCTCTATGGCTACACCTTC
CASSPSTRALYGYTF
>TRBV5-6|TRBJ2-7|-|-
TGTGCCAGCAGCTTGGGGTTTGTCGGAGGGGGGGACTACGAGCAGTACTTC
CASSLGFVGGGDYEQYF
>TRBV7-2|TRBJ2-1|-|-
TGTGCCAGCAGCTTAGATCAGACAAACAATGAGCAGTTCTTC
CASSLDQTNNEQFF
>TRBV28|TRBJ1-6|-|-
TGTGCCAGCAGTTTCCGACAGAATAATTCACCCCTCCACTTT
CASSFRQNNSPLHF
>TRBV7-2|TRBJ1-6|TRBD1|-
TGTGCCAGCAGCTTTACCTGGGACAGGGGAAATTCACCCCTCCACTTT
CASSFTWDRGNSPLHF
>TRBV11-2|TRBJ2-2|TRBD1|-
TGTGCCAGCAGAGGACCGGGACAGGGGACCGGGGAGCTGTTTTTT
CASRGPGQGTGELFF
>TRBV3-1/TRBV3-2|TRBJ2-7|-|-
TGTGCCAGCAGCCTCGGAGCGGGACACTACGAGCAGTACTTC
CASSLGAGHYEQYF
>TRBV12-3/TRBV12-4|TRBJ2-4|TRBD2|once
TGTGCCAGCAGTCGGACTAGCGGAAACATTCAGTACTTC
CASSRTSGNIQYF
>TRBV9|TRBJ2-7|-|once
TGTGCCAGCAGCCCCAGTTCCATACCGGGGTCCTACGAGCAGTACTTC
CASSPSSIPGSYEQYF
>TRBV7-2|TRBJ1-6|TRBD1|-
TGTGCCAGCAGCTCGTCAGACAGGGGGACGCGGTATAATTCACCCCTCCACTTT
CASSSSDRGTRYNSPLHF
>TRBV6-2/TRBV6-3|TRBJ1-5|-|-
TGTGCCAGCAGTTACGGCAGGATCGGCAATCAGCCCCAGCATTTT
CASSYGRIGNQPQHF
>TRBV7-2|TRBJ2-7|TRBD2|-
TGTGCCAGCAGCCCCCGGGCGGGAGCCTTCTACGAGCAGTACTTC
CASSPRAGAFYEQYF
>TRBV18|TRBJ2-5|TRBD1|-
TGTGCCAGCTCACCGAGGGACAGACCCATCCCTGAGACCCAGTACTTC
CASSPRDRPIPETQYF
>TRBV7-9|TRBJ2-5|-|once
TGTGCCAGCAGCTCAGAAGAGACCCAGTACTTC
CASSSEETQYF
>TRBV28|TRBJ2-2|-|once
TGTGCCAGCAGTTTGTACAGCAACACCGGGGAGCTGTTTTTT
CASSLYSNTGELFF
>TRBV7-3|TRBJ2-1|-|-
TGTGCCAGCAGCTTAACGCCACAGGACAATGAGCAGTTCTTC
CASSLTPQDNEQFF
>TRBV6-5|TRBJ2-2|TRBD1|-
TGTGCCAGCAGTTATCGGACAGGGGCGAACACCGGGGAGCTGTTTTTT
CASSYRTGANTGELFF
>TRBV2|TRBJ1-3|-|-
TGTGCCAGCAGTGAAGCCAGGACTGGAAACACCATATATTTT
CASSEARTGNTIYF
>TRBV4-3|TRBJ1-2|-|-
TGCGCCAGCAGCCAAGACAGATTTAACTATGGCTACACCTTC
CASSQDRFNYGYTF
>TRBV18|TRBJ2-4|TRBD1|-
TGTGCCAGCTCTCAGACAGGGGTAGGCCAAAACATTCAGTACTTC
CASSQTGVGQNIQYF
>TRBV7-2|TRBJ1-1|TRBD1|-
TGTGCCAGCAGCCCCGGGACAGCTGATGAAGCTTTCTTT
CASSPGTADEAFF
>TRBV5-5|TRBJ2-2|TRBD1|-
TGTGCCAGCAGCTCTGGGACAGGATACACCGGGGAGCTGTTTTTT
CASSSGTGYTGELFF
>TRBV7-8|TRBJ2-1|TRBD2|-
TGTGCCAGCAGCCGCCGGACTAGCGGGAGTAGACAGACTTTCTTAACATTATACAATGAGCAGTTCTTC
CASSRRTSGSRQTFLTLYNEQFF
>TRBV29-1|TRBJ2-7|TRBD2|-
TGCAGCCACGGACTAGCGGGAGGCGAGCAGTACTTC
CSHGLAGGEQYF
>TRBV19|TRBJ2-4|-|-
TGTGCCAGTCAACCTGGGGGCTTGCTTGACAAAAACATTCAGTACTTC
CASQPGGLLDKNIQYF
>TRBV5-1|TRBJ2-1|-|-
TGCGCCAGCAGCCCCATAGTTAGCTCCTACAATGAGCAGTTCTTC
CASSPIVSSYNEQFF
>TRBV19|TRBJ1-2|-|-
TGTGCCAGTAGTATTGGTTCGGGAGGAGTATATGGCTACACCTTC
CASSIGSGGVYGYTF
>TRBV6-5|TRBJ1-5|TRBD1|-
TGTGCCAGCAGGCCGACAGGGGTTAGCAATCAGCCCCAGCATTTT
CASRPTGVSNQPQHF
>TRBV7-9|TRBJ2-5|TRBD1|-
TGTGCCAGCAGCCCCCCGGACAGGGGAGAGAGAGAGACCCAGTACTTC
CASSPPDRGERETQYF
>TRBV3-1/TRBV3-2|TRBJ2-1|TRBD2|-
TGTGCCAGCAGCCAAGGAGCAGCGGGAGCTCCCTACAATGAGCAGTTCTTC
CASSQGAAGAPYNEQFF
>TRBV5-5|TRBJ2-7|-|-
TGTGCCAGCAGCTTGGAGGTACAGAGCTACGAGCAGTACTTC
CASSLEVQSYEQYF
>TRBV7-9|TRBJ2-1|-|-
TGTGCCAGCAGCTTACAGGGTTTTAATGAGCAGTTCTTC
CASSLQGFNEQFF
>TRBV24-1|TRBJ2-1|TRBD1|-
TGTGCCACCAGTGGCCTCATACAGGGGGCGGCCTACAATGAGCAGTTCTTC
CATSGLIQGAAYNEQFF
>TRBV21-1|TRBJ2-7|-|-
TGTGCCAGCAGCATAGGACTAGCGGGAGTGGCTATATACTTC
CASSIGLAGVAIYF
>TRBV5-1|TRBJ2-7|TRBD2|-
TGCGCCAGCAGCTCATTCGGGACTAGCGGGAGCAATACCTACGAGCAGTACTTC
CASSSFGTSGSNTYEQYF
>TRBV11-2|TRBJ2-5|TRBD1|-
TGTGCCAGCAGCCCACGACAGGGGCGAGAGACCCAGTACTTC
CASSPRQGRETQYF
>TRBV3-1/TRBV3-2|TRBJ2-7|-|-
TGTGCCAGCAGCCATTTCGGGGGAGAGCAGTACTTC
CASSHFGGEQYF
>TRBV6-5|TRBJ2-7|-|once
TGTGCCAGCAGCCTAAGCCCAACACTAAACTACGAGCAGTACTTC
CASSLSPTLNYEQYF
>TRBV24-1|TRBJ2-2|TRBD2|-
TGTGCCACCCAACTAGCGGGAGTAGCCGGGGAGCTGTTTTTT
CATQLAGVAGELFF
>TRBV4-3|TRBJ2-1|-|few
TGCGCCAGCAGCCAAGAAGTCGGGTATGAGCAGTTCTTC
CASSQEVGYEQFF
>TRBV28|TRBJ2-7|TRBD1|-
TGTGCCAGCACACCGACAGGGGGCATCTACGAGCAGTACTTC
CASTPTGGIYEQYF